This is a list of T cell receptor beta chains from one sample in a study of CD8 T cells in Susac syndrome. TCRdb ran MiXCR on the immunoSEQ multiplex PCR reads and lists one entry per CDR3 protein. The sample carries about 250,000 distinct CDR3 sequences, roughly 95% recorded once. The sequencing input was CD4+ T cells from PBMCs. The source is a human donor with multiple sclerosis. Both conserved end residues are part of each CDR3. The order of the fields is CDR3 protein, V gene.

CDR3aa: CASSRGQRGHQETQYF
v_gene: TRBV19

CDR3aa: CSAPREGGPGVTDTQYF
v_gene: TRBV20-1

CDR3aa: CSALAEREDQVLDTQYF
v_gene: TRBV20-1

CDR3aa: CSVAPTSGRGDTQYF
v_gene: TRBV29-1

CDR3aa: CASSVSGGFGEKLFF
v_gene: TRBV9

CDR3aa: CASSLRQGEETQYF
v_gene: TRBV13

CDR3aa: CASSGLFSGYTF
v_gene: TRBV6-1

CDR3aa: CASSQSAQLTPTYEQYF
v_gene: TRBV23-1

CDR3aa: CASKRGGDIGNTEAFF
v_gene: TRBV9

CDR3aa: CASSLGNLAKNIQYF
v_gene: TRBV12-3/TRBV12-4

CDR3aa: CASKPGGNVLTF
v_gene: TRBV6-2/TRBV6-3

CDR3aa: CAWSARGIEAFF
v_gene: TRBV30

CDR3aa: CASSWDGTLETQYF
v_gene: TRBV5-5

CDR3aa: CASSQVPTGFRRSPLHF
v_gene: TRBV3-1

CDR3aa: CASSITAGWDGYTF
v_gene: TRBV19

CDR3aa: CASSSTIQRATEAFF
v_gene: TRBV12-3/TRBV12-4

CDR3aa: CASSLVEGSQPQHF
v_gene: TRBV7-8

CDR3aa: CASSFDRAPLGGYTF
v_gene: TRBV7-2

CDR3aa: CASGLNQPQHF
v_gene: TRBV12-5

CDR3aa: CASSIGGDAQYF
v_gene: TRBV19

CDR3aa: CASSFRPGAGANVLTF
v_gene: TRBV6-2/TRBV6-3

CDR3aa: CSARGGGSNEKLFF
v_gene: TRBV20-1

CDR3aa: CASSQVLENTEAFF
v_gene: TRBV4-1

CDR3aa: CASSRGQADTQYF
v_gene: TRBV5-1

CDR3aa: CASSQDRLVLSGNTIYF
v_gene: TRBV3-1

CDR3aa: CASSLNGPSSGANVLTF
v_gene: TRBV5-1

CDR3aa: CASSLGGWQIGETQYF
v_gene: TRBV5-1